This is a list of T cell receptor beta chains from one sample in a study of blood T cell repertoires in COVID-19. Data came from immunoSEQ multiplex PCR; TCRdb stores just in-frame clones and leaves some out. The sample lists about 370,000 clones, roughly nine tenths seen once, with over 0.95% in the top ten. The specimen was PBMCs or T cells enriched from blood (not recorded which). The receptor set was obtained from a man younger than 35 who had recovered from COVID-19. The CDR3 runs from the conserved cysteine through the conserved F or W. D genes are given only for firm matches. Clone size, where shown, is once, few, many, or a class for clones that have expanded.

d_gene: .; abundance: .; v_gene: TRBV2; j_gene: TRBJ1-1; CDR3nt: TGTGCCAGCAGGGCCGGGACACCGAACACTGAAGCTTTCTTT; CDR3aa: CASRAGTPNTEAFF
d_gene: .; abundance: .; v_gene: TRBV9; j_gene: TRBJ1-3; CDR3nt: TGTGCCAGCAGCCCCTCCTCTGGAAACACCATATATTTT; CDR3aa: CASSPSSGNTIYF
d_gene: .; abundance: .; v_gene: TRBV4-2; j_gene: TRBJ2-7; CDR3nt: TGTGCCAGCAGCCAAGGAGGGAGAGAGATGGAGCAGTACTTC; CDR3aa: CASSQGGREMEQYF
d_gene: TRBD2; abundance: .; v_gene: TRBV6-4; j_gene: TRBJ2-3; CDR3nt: TGTGCCAGCAGTTCGGAGCGGGGCGCAGATACGCAGTATTTT; CDR3aa: CASSSERGADTQYF
d_gene: .; abundance: .; v_gene: TRBV29-1; j_gene: TRBJ1-4; CDR3nt: TGCAGCGTTGAAGTATATGAAAAACTGTTTTTT; CDR3aa: CSVEVYEKLFF
d_gene: .; abundance: .; v_gene: TRBV6-5; j_gene: TRBJ1-4; CDR3nt: TGTGCCAGCAGGCCCCGGGGGGATGAAAAACTGTTTTTT; CDR3aa: CASRPRGDEKLFF
d_gene: .; abundance: .; v_gene: TRBV9; j_gene: TRBJ2-2; CDR3nt: TGTGCCAGCAGCGTTAGTGGCACCGGGGAGCTGTTTTTT; CDR3aa: CASSVSGTGELFF
d_gene: .; abundance: .; v_gene: TRBV14; j_gene: TRBJ1-6; CDR3nt: TGTGCCAGCAGCCATAGGGGTAAGGTTTCACCCCTCCACTTT; CDR3aa: CASSHRGKVSPLHF
d_gene: TRBD2; abundance: .; v_gene: TRBV13; j_gene: TRBJ2-7; CDR3nt: TGTGCCAGCAGAATTAGCGGGAGGTCCTACGAGCAGTACTTC; CDR3aa: CASRISGRSYEQYF
d_gene: .; abundance: .; v_gene: TRBV7-6; j_gene: TRBJ2-1; CDR3nt: TGTGCCAGCAGCTTAGTTTGGGACTTAAACAATGAGCAGTTCTTC; CDR3aa: CASSLVWDLNNEQFF
d_gene: .; abundance: .; v_gene: TRBV4-2; j_gene: TRBJ1-1; CDR3nt: TGTGCCAGCAGCCAAGATAGGGGGGGGAACACTGAAGCTTTCTTT; CDR3aa: CASSQDRGGNTEAFF
d_gene: .; abundance: .; v_gene: TRBV5-6; j_gene: TRBJ1-4; CDR3nt: TGTGCCAGCAGCGTACTAAAGGCGATTAATGAAAAACTGTTTTTT; CDR3aa: CASSVLKAINEKLFF
d_gene: .; abundance: few; v_gene: TRBV9; j_gene: TRBJ1-2; CDR3nt: TGTGCCAGCAGCGTGATTACAGGTACGGTGGATGGCTACACCTTC; CDR3aa: CASSVITGTVDGYTF
d_gene: .; abundance: .; v_gene: TRBV6-2/TRBV6-3; j_gene: TRBJ1-1; CDR3nt: TGTGCCAGCAGCCTCAGTTCCTCGACAGATTCCACTGAAGCTTTCTTT; CDR3aa: CASSLSSSTDSTEAFF
d_gene: .; abundance: .; v_gene: TRBV5-1; j_gene: TRBJ1-1; CDR3nt: TGCGCCAGCAGCTTGGCTGCTTGGCAGGGCGGCACTGAAGCTTTCTTT; CDR3aa: CASSLAAWQGGTEAFF
d_gene: .; abundance: .; v_gene: TRBV7-9; j_gene: TRBJ1-3; CDR3nt: TGTGCCAGCAGCTTCCTCGACAGGTTCCGATTT; CDR3aa: CASSFLDRFRF
d_gene: TRBD1; abundance: .; v_gene: TRBV4-2; j_gene: TRBJ1-1; CDR3nt: TGTGCCAGCAGCCAAGAATTTTACTCTGTGGGACAGGGCTTGACTGAAGCTTTCTTT; CDR3aa: CASSQEFYSVGQGLTEAFF
d_gene: .; abundance: .; v_gene: TRBV7-2; j_gene: TRBJ1-1; CDR3nt: TGTGCCAGCAGCTTTTTGGTAGGGAGCACTGAAGCTTTCTTT; CDR3aa: CASSFLVGSTEAFF
d_gene: .; abundance: .; v_gene: TRBV7-2; j_gene: TRBJ1-5; CDR3nt: TGTGCCAGCAGCTTCGGGGGACAGCCCCAGCATTTT; CDR3aa: CASSFGGQPQHF
d_gene: .; abundance: .; v_gene: TRBV28; j_gene: TRBJ1-6; CDR3nt: TGTGCCAGCAGCCCTCCCTCAGGGGCTTACTCACCCCTCCACTTT; CDR3aa: CASSPPSGAYSPLHF
d_gene: .; abundance: .; v_gene: TRBV7-2; j_gene: TRBJ1-3; CDR3nt: TGTGCCAGCAGCTCCACGCTCCTCAGGGCGACCATATATTTT; CDR3aa: CASSSTLLRATIYF
d_gene: .; abundance: .; v_gene: TRBV11-2; j_gene: TRBJ2-7; CDR3nt: TGTGCCAGCGAAGCCCACGAGCAGTACTTC; CDR3aa: CASEAHEQYF
d_gene: .; abundance: .; v_gene: TRBV3-1/TRBV3-2; j_gene: TRBJ2-3; CDR3nt: TGTGCCAGCAGCCAAGGGACAATTGGCACAGATACGCAGTATTTT; CDR3aa: CASSQGTIGTDTQYF
d_gene: .; abundance: .; v_gene: TRBV2; j_gene: TRBJ2-1; CDR3nt: TGTGCCAGCGATGGGGGACTTACTAGCCATGAGCAGTTCTTC; CDR3aa: CASDGGLTSHEQFF
d_gene: TRBD1; abundance: .; v_gene: TRBV28; j_gene: TRBJ2-7; CDR3nt: TGTGCCAGCAGTTCTAGACAGGGGAGAAGCGAGCAGTACTTC; CDR3aa: CASSSRQGRSEQYF
d_gene: .; abundance: .; v_gene: TRBV5-1; j_gene: TRBJ1-3; CDR3nt: TGCGCCAGCAGCTTAGGTCCGGTGGCAGCGCGCTCTGGAAACACCATATATTTT; CDR3aa: CASSLGPVAARSGNTIYF
d_gene: .; abundance: .; v_gene: TRBV9; j_gene: TRBJ1-3; CDR3nt: TGTGCCAGCAGTGACAGGGGAAACACCATATATTTT; CDR3aa: CASSDRGNTIYF
d_gene: .; abundance: .; v_gene: TRBV7-8; j_gene: TRBJ1-2; CDR3nt: TGTGCCAGCAGCTTATTCCTAGCCCCGAGTTATGGCTACACCTTC; CDR3aa: CASSLFLAPSYGYTF
d_gene: TRBD2; abundance: .; v_gene: TRBV5-1; j_gene: TRBJ2-3; CDR3nt: TGCGCCAGCAGCTTGGGTAGCGGGGGTTTCACAGATACGCAGTATTTT; CDR3aa: CASSLGSGGFTDTQYF
d_gene: .; abundance: .; v_gene: TRBV4-1; j_gene: TRBJ1-1; CDR3nt: TGCGCCAGCCGGGAGGGGTGGCCTATGAACACTGAAGCTTTCTTT; CDR3aa: CASREGWPMNTEAFF
d_gene: .; abundance: .; v_gene: TRBV18; j_gene: TRBJ1-1; CDR3nt: TGTGCCAGCTCACCGGGGGCCGGGAACACTGAAGCTTTCTTT; CDR3aa: CASSPGAGNTEAFF
d_gene: TRBD1; abundance: .; v_gene: TRBV5-5; j_gene: TRBJ2-1; CDR3nt: TGTGCCAGCAGCTTGGGGACAGGGGGTTGGAATGAGCAGTTCTTC; CDR3aa: CASSLGTGGWNEQFF
d_gene: .; abundance: .; v_gene: TRBV9; j_gene: TRBJ2-3; CDR3nt: TGTGCCAGCAGCTCCCCGAAGACCCGAGGGGATACGCAGTATTTT; CDR3aa: CASSSPKTRGDTQYF
d_gene: TRBD1; abundance: .; v_gene: TRBV12-5; j_gene: TRBJ2-5; CDR3nt: TGTGCTAGTGGTGGACAGGGGAAAGAGACCCAGTACTTC; CDR3aa: CASGGQGKETQYF
d_gene: .; abundance: .; v_gene: TRBV19; j_gene: TRBJ2-3; CDR3nt: TGTGCCAGTACCTCTCTGGAGGGAAGGTCAGATACGCAGTATTTT; CDR3aa: CASTSLEGRSDTQYF
d_gene: TRBD1; abundance: .; v_gene: TRBV28; j_gene: TRBJ1-6; CDR3nt: TGTGCCAGCAGTTTGACAGGGGGCGGTGATTCACCCCTCCACTTT; CDR3aa: CASSLTGGGDSPLHF
d_gene: TRBD1; abundance: .; v_gene: TRBV19; j_gene: TRBJ1-6; CDR3nt: TGTGCCAGTAGTATGACAGGGAATTCACCCCTCCACTTT; CDR3aa: CASSMTGNSPLHF
d_gene: .; abundance: .; v_gene: TRBV21-1; j_gene: TRBJ2-5; CDR3nt: TGTGCCAACGACAGTGACCAAGAGACCCAGTACTTC; CDR3aa: CANDSDQETQYF
d_gene: TRBD2; abundance: .; v_gene: TRBV5-1; j_gene: TRBJ2-1; CDR3nt: TGCGCCAGCAGTGATTCCACCGGACTAGCGGGAGGAAATGAGCAGTTCTTC; CDR3aa: CASSDSTGLAGGNEQFF
d_gene: TRBD1; abundance: .; v_gene: TRBV6-5; j_gene: TRBJ1-1; CDR3nt: TGTGCCAGCAGTTACCGACAGGGGAACACTGAAGCTTTCTTT; CDR3aa: CASSYRQGNTEAFF
d_gene: TRBD1; abundance: .; v_gene: TRBV4-1; j_gene: TRBJ2-7; CDR3nt: TGCGCCAGCAGCCAGGGGGACAGGGGCTACGAGCAGTACTTC; CDR3aa: CASSQGDRGYEQYF
d_gene: TRBD1; abundance: .; v_gene: TRBV11-2; j_gene: TRBJ1-2; CDR3nt: TGTGCCAGCAGCTTAGCACAGGGGGACTATGGCTACACCTTC; CDR3aa: CASSLAQGDYGYTF
d_gene: .; abundance: .; v_gene: TRBV5-5; j_gene: TRBJ1-5; CDR3nt: TGTGCCAGCTCGGTGGGCGTACTAGGCAATCAGCCCCAGCATTTT; CDR3aa: CASSVGVLGNQPQHF
d_gene: TRBD2; abundance: .; v_gene: TRBV5-1; j_gene: TRBJ2-3; CDR3nt: TGCGCCAGTTCCGGGACTAGCGTCGCAGATACGCAGTATTTT; CDR3aa: CASSGTSVADTQYF
d_gene: .; abundance: .; v_gene: TRBV12-3/TRBV12-4; j_gene: TRBJ1-2; CDR3nt: TGTGCCAGCAGCCTCCCCCCGGGGGGCTACACCTTC; CDR3aa: CASSLPPGGYTF
d_gene: .; abundance: once; v_gene: TRBV6-6; j_gene: TRBJ2-7; CDR3nt: TGTGCCAGCAGTCAACTATCGGAGCAGTACTTC; CDR3aa: CASSQLSEQYF
d_gene: .; abundance: .; v_gene: TRBV9; j_gene: TRBJ1-3; CDR3nt: TGTGCCAGCAGCGAGACAGGCTCTGGAAACACCATATATTTT; CDR3aa: CASSETGSGNTIYF
d_gene: .; abundance: .; v_gene: TRBV7-2; j_gene: TRBJ2-7; CDR3nt: TGTGCCAGCAGCTTAAGTCCAGGCTACGAGCAGTACTTC; CDR3aa: CASSLSPGYEQYF
d_gene: TRBD2; abundance: once; v_gene: TRBV9; j_gene: TRBJ2-1; CDR3nt: TGTGCCAGCAGTACCAGCGGGACCTCCTACAATGAGCAGTTCTTC; CDR3aa: CASSTSGTSYNEQFF
d_gene: TRBD1; abundance: once; v_gene: TRBV3-1/TRBV3-2; j_gene: TRBJ2-5; CDR3nt: TGTGCCAGCAGCACCTGGACAGGGGGGGATAGGGAGACCCAGTACTTC; CDR3aa: CASSTWTGGDRETQYF
d_gene: TRBD1; abundance: .; v_gene: TRBV2; j_gene: TRBJ2-7; CDR3nt: TGTGCCAGCAGGCCCCCGGGGCCAGGGGGCGATTGGGCCTACGAGCAGTACTTC; CDR3aa: CASRPPGPGGDWAYEQYF
d_gene: TRBD2; abundance: .; v_gene: TRBV5-4; j_gene: TRBJ2-2; CDR3nt: TGTGCCAGCAGCTTTAGCGGGAGGAACACCGGGGAGCTGTTTTTT; CDR3aa: CASSFSGRNTGELFF
d_gene: TRBD1; abundance: .; v_gene: TRBV6-1; j_gene: TRBJ1-3; CDR3nt: TGTGCCAGCAGTGAATATTTGGCCGGGACAGGGGGAAACACCATATATTTT; CDR3aa: CASSEYLAGTGGNTIYF
d_gene: .; abundance: .; v_gene: TRBV30; j_gene: TRBJ2-1; CDR3nt: TGTGCCTGGAGTGACTCGCGGGATGAGCAGTTCTTC; CDR3aa: CAWSDSRDEQFF
d_gene: TRBD1; abundance: .; v_gene: TRBV3-1/TRBV3-2; j_gene: TRBJ1-1; CDR3nt: TGTGCCAGCAGCCAAGCGGGACAGGGTGACACTGAAGCTTTCTTT; CDR3aa: CASSQAGQGDTEAFF
d_gene: .; abundance: .; v_gene: TRBV6-5; j_gene: TRBJ1-2; CDR3nt: TGTGCCAGCCAGGGATTGTACTATGGCTACACCTTC; CDR3aa: CASQGLYYGYTF
d_gene: .; abundance: .; v_gene: TRBV11-2; j_gene: TRBJ1-6; CDR3nt: TGTGCCAGCAGCCCCCAGGGCAGGGGTTCACCCCTCCACTTT; CDR3aa: CASSPQGRGSPLHF
d_gene: .; abundance: .; v_gene: TRBV28; j_gene: TRBJ2-3; CDR3nt: TGTGCCAGCACGAAGACTCATACGCAGTATTTT; CDR3aa: CASTKTHTQYF
d_gene: .; abundance: .; v_gene: TRBV7-8; j_gene: TRBJ1-5; CDR3nt: TGTGCCAGCAGCTTAGGGACAGATTACAATCAGCCCCAGCATTTT; CDR3aa: CASSLGTDYNQPQHF
d_gene: TRBD2; abundance: .; v_gene: TRBV3-1/TRBV3-2; j_gene: TRBJ2-7; CDR3nt: TGTGCCAGCAGCCAAGACAGCGGGGACTCCTACGAGCAGTACTTC; CDR3aa: CASSQDSGDSYEQYF